This T cell receptor beta chain was retrieved from a study of cytomegalovirus exposure and HLA in healthy donors. Broader study findings: Accurate prediction of most subjects' HLA-A and HLA-B alleles from TCR beta sequences was reported.

PCR involved 60 Vbeta and 13 Jbeta primers. The method was immunoSEQ multiplex PCR; TCRdb's version includes in-frame clones alone and lacks a portion of them. The repertoire holds about 60,000 clones, over 65% seen once, with under 45% in the top ten. Each donor was healthy, and each was a bone marrow donor. Germline V gives CDR1 MNHEY, CDR2 SVGAGI. V lost 8 bases, J lost 3 bases, and 8 bases stayed unmatched. The CDR3 is 14 amino acids. This clone was seen a few times. Antigen unknown. Sequenced: PBMCs. This receptor was taken from a middle-aged man in good health and CMV-seropositive. The gene calls are TRBV6-5 and TRBJ2-5, with 8 bases matching TRBD2. The CDR3 DNA sequence: TGTGCCAGCGCTTTCGGGGGGGCTGAAGAGACCCAGTACTTC. This sequence encodes CASAFGGAEETQYF.